This T cell receptor beta chain was sequenced for a study of blood T cell repertoires in COVID-19. Whole-study context: T cells, B-cell-depleted T cells, or PBMCs supplied cDNA or gDNA.

Germline V lookup: CDR1 ENHRY, CDR2 SYGVKD. The CDR3 extends over 14 amino acids. The V and J ends lost 4 bases and 1 base respectively, with 10 bases between them. Sequencing was performed with immunoSEQ multiplex PCR; in TCRdb, only in-frame clones are kept and a portion is missing. The sample shows over 150,000 clones, 90% to 95% of them seen only once. This chain connects TRBV10-3 to TRBJ1-1; maybe TRBD1 (6 bases). The specimen was peripheral blood. The clonotype comes from a man aged 50 to 59 with acute or convalescent COVID-19. CDR3 protein: CAISAQGQNTEAFF. The CDR3 DNA sequence: TGTGCCATCAGTGCACAGGGCCAGAACACTGAAGCTTTCTTT.